This TCR beta chain was recorded in a study of graft-versus-host responses after intestinal transplantation. Whole-study findings and limits: Recipient bone marrow held GvH clones, some seen earlier in ileum or blood.

The protocol was immunoSEQ multiplex PCR, while the TCRdb copy is restricted to in-frame clones and leaves out a portion. Of tens of thousands of clones listed, around 90% are singletons. As for this clone: As yet, its antigen is unknown.

The TCR sequence derives from a human donor who was the organ donor for an intestinal transplant. This sample comprised unstimulated CD4+ T cells sorted from spleen or lymph node cells, obtained before transplant.

Written as DNA, the CDR3 is TGTGCCAGCAGCACAGGGGCCTCCTTGAACACTGAAGCTTTCTTT. Its protein is CASSTGASLNTEAFF. The rearrangement joins TRBV14 to TRBJ1-1; 7 positions match TRBD1. This CDR3 contains 15 residues. From germline, CDR1 is SGHDN and CDR2 FVKESK. J gave up 0 bases and V 5 bases, and 6 bases lay outside the gene matches.